This TCR beta chain was found in a study of shared clonotypes between healthy human individuals. Study observations and caveats: Apart from blood, nothing was sampled; tissue repertoires likely differ.

Germline CDR1 reads SGHAT; CDR2 reads FQNNGV. V lost 8 bases, J lost 5 bases, and 9 bases lay in between. This CDR3 is 12 amino acids long. On this clone itself: The antigen remains unidentified.

Each subset's genomic DNA was split evenly across several immunoSEQ plates. Here immunoSEQ multiplex PCR was the method, and the copy in TCRdb shows in-frame clones only, minus some. The repertoire has around 480,000 clones, almost 80% of them found once; the top ten carry 12%. What was sequenced was PBMCs. This sequence joins TRBV11-2 and TRBJ1-4; D unresolved. The TCR comes from a middle-aged woman in good health. Some clones in this sample may be carry-over from other donors' samples. The DNA for the CDR3 is TGTGCCAGCCGGGCCTCGAATGAAAAACTGTTTTTT. Translation gives CASRASNEKLFF.